The sequence of this TCR beta chain was determined in a study of breast tumors, draining lymph nodes, adjacent tissues. TCRdb re-derived calls from the multiplex PCR reads in MiXCR, one entry per CDR3 protein. The repertoire has 200,000 or so distinct CDR3 sequences, roughly 31% of them found once; the top ten carry 4% to 5.5%. The study, taken as a whole, reports: Compared with lymph nodes, tumors were less diverse; compared with nontumor tissue, more. Luminal-like breast cancer showed significantly greater tumor-nontumor repertoire similarity than basal-like breast cancer did.

Breast cancer patients provided tissue from their axillary draining lymph nodes. This clonotype was found many times. Its matching antigen is unknown. Germline V CDR1 and CDR2: MGHRA, YSYEKL. Germline trimming cut 0 bases from V and 3 bases from J; bases unmatched to any gene: 5. The CDR3 sequence is 16 residues long. The sequence derives from a female donor with breast cancer. Some clones in this sample may be carry-over from other donors' samples. The sample taken for sequencing was axillary lymph node tissue. The rearrangement links TRBV4-1 to TRBJ1-5, with 7 bases lining up with TRBD1. The CDR3 loop reads CASSQDPDRANQPQHF. In DNA form, the CDR3 reads TGCGCCAGCAGCCAAGACCCCGACAGGGCCAATCAGCCCCAGCATTTT.